These 3 T cell receptor beta chains came from one sample sequenced in a study of neurological immune-mediated disorders. TCRdb processed the 5' RACE reads anew with MiXCR; each CDR3 protein has one entry. The data show roughly 56,000 distinct CDR3 sequences, about an eighth seen once. The specimen was PBMCs. The receptors come from a man between 60 and 70 years old in good health.

Many counts were recorded for this clonotype. The rearrangement joins TRBV5-5 to TRBJ1-1; the D is unclear. Trimming left V 0 bases short and J 5 bases short, with 11 bases between. Germline V lookup: CDR1 SGHKS, CDR2 YYEKEE (reference sequence). The CDR3 length is 14 residues. CDR3 DNA sequence: TGTGCCAGCAGCTTGGGTATGAGTGGAACTGAAGCTTTCTTT. It yields the protein CASSLGMSGTEAFF. Combining the CDR3 with reference TRBV5-5 and TRBJ1-1 gives the whole variable domain DAGVTQSPTHLIKTRGQQVTLRCSPISGHKSVSWYQQVLGQGPQFIFQYYEKEERGRGNFPDRFSARQFPNYSSELNVNALLLGDSALYLCASSLGMSGTEAFFGQGTRLTVV.

This clonotype appeared many times. V and J are TRBV19 and TRBJ2-6, with D unresolved. V lost 0 bases to trimming and J lost 0 bases, with 9 bases between them. Germline values: CDR1 LNHDA, CDR2 SQIVND (reference sequence). The CDR3 consists of 17 residues. DNA for the CDR3: TGTGCCAGTAGTATAGACGGCACAAACTCTGGGGCCAACGTCCTGACTTTC. Amino acid sequence: CASSIDGTNSGANVLTF. The whole variable domain, filled in from reference TRBV19 and TRBJ2-6, reads DGGITQSPKYLFRKEGQNVTLSCEQNLNHDAMYWYRQDPGQGLRLIYYSQIVNDFQKGDIAEGYSVSREKKESFPLTVTSAQKNPTAFYLCASSIDGTNSGANVLTFGAGSRLTVL.

This clonotype showed up just a few times. J is TRBJ1-1 and V is TRBV7-9; D is ambiguous. The CDR3 covers 12 residues. The germline CDR1 and CDR2 sequences are SEHNR and FQNEAQ (reference sequence). With 4 bases removed from V and 3 bases from J, the gap between germline ends came to 6 bases. CDR3 in DNA: TGTGCCAGCAGCTCCCCGCACACTGAAGCTTTCTTT. Translation: CASSSPHTEAFF. The full variable domain, completed using reference TRBV7-9 and TRBJ1-1, is DTGVSQNPRHKITKRGQNVTFRCDPISEHNRLYWYRQTLGQGPEFLTYFQNEAQLEKSRLLSDRFSAERPKGSFSTLEIQRTEQGDSAMYLCASSSPHTEAFFGQGTRLTVV.